This TCR beta chain is from a study of spatial heterogeneity in lung cancer. On the study more broadly: A consistent excess of beta-chain over alpha-chain sequences was detected.

This clonotype was detected only a few times. Time point here: sample taken at primary tumor resection. Sequencing covered unsorted whole RNA taken from tumor, nontumor lung or frozen PBMC. The CDR3 contains 16 residues. With 5 bases removed from V and 3 bases from J, the gap between germline ends came to 18 bases. Germline-derived CDR1 and CDR2 are SGHTA and FQGNSA. A unique molecular identifier was attached to every TCR cDNA molecule. Via MiXCR, TCRdb re-called the 5' RACE reads, giving one row per CDR3 protein. The data show roughly 75,000 distinct CDR3 sequences, about 14% seen once. The sequence came from a male donor with early-stage non-small cell lung cancer. The starting material was PBMCs, obtained at surgery. The chain recombines TRBV7-2 with TRBJ2-3; D ambiguous. This CDR3 reads CASSPWGGTTTDTQYF. CDR3 coding DNA: TGTGCCAGCAGCCCGTGGGGTGGCACCACAACAGATACGCAGTATTTT.